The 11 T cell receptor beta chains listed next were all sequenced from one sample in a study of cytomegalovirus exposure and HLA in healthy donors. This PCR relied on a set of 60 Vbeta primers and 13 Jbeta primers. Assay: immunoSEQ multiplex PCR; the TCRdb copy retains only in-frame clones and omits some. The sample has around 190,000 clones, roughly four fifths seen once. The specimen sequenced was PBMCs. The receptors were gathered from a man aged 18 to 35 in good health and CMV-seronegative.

The CDR3 DNA sequence: TGTGCCAGCAGTTTAGGCCCCACGGCAGGCCGCTCTGGAAACACCATATATTTT. This codes for CASSLGPTAGRSGNTIYF. The chain combines TRBV28 with TRBJ1-3; D gene uncertain. V lost 2 bases, J lost 0 bases, and 17 bases lay in between. CDR1 and CDR2 from the germline V gene are MDHEN and SYDVKM. CDR3 length equals 18 residues.

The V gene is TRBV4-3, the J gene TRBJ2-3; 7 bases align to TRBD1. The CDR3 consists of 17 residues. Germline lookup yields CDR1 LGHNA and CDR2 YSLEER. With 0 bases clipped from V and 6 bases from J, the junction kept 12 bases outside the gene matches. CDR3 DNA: TGCGCCAGCAGCCAAGATCTGTCGACAGGGACGGAGGATACGCAGTATTTT. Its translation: CASSQDLSTGTEDTQYF.

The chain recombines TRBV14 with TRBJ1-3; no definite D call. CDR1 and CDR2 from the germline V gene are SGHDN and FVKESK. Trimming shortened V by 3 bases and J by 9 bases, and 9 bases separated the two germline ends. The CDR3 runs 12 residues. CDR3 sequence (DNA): TGTGCCAGCAGCCACTCCCCTCCCACCATATATTTT. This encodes CASSHSPPTIYF.

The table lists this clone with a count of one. This CDR3 reads CASRAPGRREQYF. The CDR3 bases are TGTGCCAGCAGGGCCCCAGGGAGGCGCGAGCAGTACTTC. The chain combines TRBV13 with TRBJ2-7; tentative D call: TRBD2 (6 bases). The CDR3 contains 13 residues. Germline V gene sequence: CDR1 PRHDT, CDR2 FYEKMQ (reference sequence). Between the trimmed V and J ends, which lost 6 bases and 6 bases, there was a span of 15 bases.

CDR3: CASSPIIERGPSYGPDTQYF. The CDR3 bases are TGCGCCAGCAGCCCCATCATAGAGCGGGGGCCTTCCTATGGGCCAGATACGCAGTATTTT. V is TRBV4-1 and J is TRBJ2-3; 8 bases map to TRBD2. The CDR3 totals 20 residues. Germline-derived CDR1 and CDR2 are MGHRA and YSYEKL. J gave up 4 bases and V 4 bases, and 22 bases lay outside the gene matches.

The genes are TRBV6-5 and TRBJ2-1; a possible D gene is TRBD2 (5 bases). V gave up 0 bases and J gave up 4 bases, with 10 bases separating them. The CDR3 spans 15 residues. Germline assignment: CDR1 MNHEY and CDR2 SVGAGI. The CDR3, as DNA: TGTGCCAGCAGTTACTCGCTAGCTACATACAATGAGCAGTTCTTC. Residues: CASSYSLATYNEQFF.

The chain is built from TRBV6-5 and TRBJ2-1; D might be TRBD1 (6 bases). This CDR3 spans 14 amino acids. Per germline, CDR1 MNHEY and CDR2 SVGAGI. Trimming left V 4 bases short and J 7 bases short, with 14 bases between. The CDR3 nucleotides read TGTGCCAGCAGTTCAGGGGCGATGGGGAATGAGCAGTTCTTC. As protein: CASSSGAMGNEQFF.

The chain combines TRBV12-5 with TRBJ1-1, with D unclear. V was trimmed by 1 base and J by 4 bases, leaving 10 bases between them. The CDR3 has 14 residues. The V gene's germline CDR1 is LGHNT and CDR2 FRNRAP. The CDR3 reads CASGLGQMSTEAFF. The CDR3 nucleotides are TGTGCTAGTGGTTTGGGACAAATGAGCACTGAAGCTTTCTTT.

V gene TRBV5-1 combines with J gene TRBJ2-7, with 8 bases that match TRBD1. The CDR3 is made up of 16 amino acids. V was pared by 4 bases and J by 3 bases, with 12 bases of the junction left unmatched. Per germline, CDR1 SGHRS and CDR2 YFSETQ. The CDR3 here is CASSTSGTGYYYEQYF. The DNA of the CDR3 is TGCGCCAGCAGCACCTCCGGGACAGGCTACTACTACGAGCAGTACTTC.

The CDR3 sequence: CASSLGTSGRAYLEQFF. In DNA form, the CDR3 reads TGTGCCAGCAGCTTGGGGACTAGCGGGAGGGCCTATCTTGAGCAGTTCTTC. The V and J genes are TRBV5-8 and TRBJ2-1; TRBD2 aligns across 15 bases. The CDR3 is 17 residues long. Looked up from germline, CDR1 is SGHTS and CDR2 is YDEGEE. The J segment lost 9 bases and the V segment lost 0 bases, leaving 7 bases of the junction unmatched.

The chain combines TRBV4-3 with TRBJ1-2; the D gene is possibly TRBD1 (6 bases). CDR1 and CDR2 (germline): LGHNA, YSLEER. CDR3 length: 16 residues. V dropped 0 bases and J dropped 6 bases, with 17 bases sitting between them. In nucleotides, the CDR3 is TGCGCCAGCAGCCAAGATGCCCAGGGGTCCAGCAATGGCTACACCTTC. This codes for CASSQDAQGSSNGYTF.